This TCR beta chain was profiled in a study of metastatic and nonmetastatic thyroid tumors. Study background: Comparative analysis of repertoires was undertaken across blood and tumor or nodule tissue obtained from malignant and benign thyroid patients.

TCRdb re-analyzed the PCR reads through MiXCR. The table has 35,000 to 40,000 clones, about a sixth seen once. Every patient underwent thyroid surgery untreated. The CDR3 has 15 amino acids. Germline lookup yields CDR1 WSHSY and CDR2 SAAADI. Trimming removed 6 bases from V and 9 bases from J; junction bases left unmatched: 7. This clone has just a few counts. The source material was tumor tissue. The TCR was taken from a female donor with papillary thyroid cancer or a benign thyroid nodule (not recorded which). Some clones in this sample may be carry-over from other donors' samples. The chain recombines TRBV10-2 with TRBJ2-1; 14 nucleotides match TRBD2. The CDR3 loop reads CASRQRLAGGSEQFF. In DNA form, the CDR3 reads TGCGCCAGCAGACAAAGACTAGCGGGAGGGAGTGAGCAGTTCTTC.